Each of the 22 T cell receptor beta chains below was sequenced from the same sample in a study of Ad26.COV2.S vaccination and SARS-CoV-2 variants. Libraries were prepared by immunoSEQ multiplex PCR; TCRdb keeps only in-frame clonotypes and omits some of them. The profile shows more than 400,000 clones, roughly 91% of them singletons. The treatment is: roughly 20 received Ad26.COV2.S at low or high dose, single or two shots; roughly five received placebo; per-sample allocation not given. Sample collection was performed on day 63 after the first vaccine or placebo injection. Sequencing used peripheral blood, obtained in a trial of Ad26.COV2.S vaccine versus placebo. The origin of the receptors is a person aged 18-65 years who received the Ad26.COV2.S COVID-19 vaccine or a placebo.

The chain links TRBV7-9 to TRBJ2-1; 7 nucleotides align to TRBD2. The CDR3 totals 16 residues. With 2 bases clipped from V and 3 bases from J, the junction kept 7 bases outside the gene matches. The V gene's germline CDR1 is SEHNR and CDR2 FQNEAQ (reference sequence). CDR3 coding DNA: TGTGCCAGCAGCTTAAGTCGGAGCGGGGTCTACAATGAGCAGTTCTTC. As protein: CASSLSRSGVYNEQFF.

The chain couples TRBV18 to TRBJ2-7; D is perhaps TRBD1 (6 bases). CDR1 KGHSH and CDR2 LQKENI come from the germline V gene. The CDR3 sequence is 14 residues long. Deletions cut 1 base from V and 2 bases from J, with 9 bases between. CDR3 sequence: CASSPRDTTYEQYF. For the CDR3, the DNA is TGTGCCAGCTCACCACGGGACACAACCTACGAGCAGTACTTC. Full variable domain (outside the CDR3, taken from reference TRBV18 and TRBJ2-7): NAGVMQNPRHLVRRRGQEARLRCSPMKGHSHVYWYRQLPEEGLKFMVYLQKENIIDESGMPKERFSAEFPKEGPSILRIQQVVRGDSAAYFCASSPRDTTYEQYFGPGTRLTVT.

The rearrangement links TRBV19 to TRBJ1-6; possible D gene TRBD1, 5 bases. Germline CDR1 is LNHDA and CDR2 is SQIVND (reference sequence). V gave up 3 bases and J gave up 7 bases, with 10 bases separating them. The CDR3 contains 14 residues. CDR3 in DNA: TGTGCCAGTAGTATTAGCAGGGAGAATTCACCCCTCCACTTT. Translated: CASSISRENSPLHF. The full variable domain, its missing parts supplied by reference TRBV19 and TRBJ1-6, is DGGITQSPKYLFRKEGQNVTLSCEQNLNHDAMYWYRQDPGQGLRLIYYSQIVNDFQKGDIAEGYSVSREKKESFPLTVTSAQKNPTAFYLCASSISRENSPLHFGNGTRLTVT.

The V call is TRBV18, the J call TRBJ2-5; either TRBD1 or TRBD2 may supply D (6 bases each). Germline loops: CDR1 KGHSH, CDR2 LQKENI. This CDR3 has 13 residues. The germline V and J ends were trimmed by 5 bases and 5 bases, with 12 bases remaining between them. The CDR3 bases are TGTGCCAGCTCATCGGGGGCTGTTGAGACCCAGTACTTC. This codes for CASSSGAVETQYF. The complete variable domain, with remaining parts taken from reference TRBV18 and TRBJ2-5, reads NAGVMQNPRHLVRRRGQEARLRCSPMKGHSHVYWYRQLPEEGLKFMVYLQKENIIDESGMPKERFSAEFPKEGPSILRIQQVVRGDSAAYFCASSSGAVETQYFGPGTRLLVL.

The chain links TRBV7-9 to TRBJ2-2; D unclear. CDR1 is SEHNR, CDR2 FQNEAQ, per germline (reference sequence). V was pared by 7 bases and J by 4 bases, with 16 bases between. The CDR3 is 15 amino acids. CDR3 coding DNA: TGTGCCAGCATCGACGGGCTCTGGGTCACCGGGGAGCTGTTTTTT. Translation gives CASIDGLWVTGELFF.

This chain uses TRBV24-1 with TRBJ1-5, with D uncertain. This CDR3 comprises 16 residues. Trimming stripped 4 bases from V and 2 bases from J, with 14 bases between. CDR1 and CDR2 (germline): KGHDR, SFDVKD. The CDR3 nucleotides read TGTGCCACCAGTGACCCCGGTCCCCTGGGCAATCAGCCCCAGCATTTT. It codes for CATSDPGPLGNQPQHF.

The CDR3 DNA reads TGTGCCAGCAGCCGACAGGGGCAGAGCTCTGGGGCCAACGTCCTGACTTTC. Encoded protein: CASSRQGQSSGANVLTF. V is TRBV6-2 or TRBV6-3 and J is TRBJ2-6, with 8 nucleotides matching TRBD1. The CDR3 is 17 amino acids. Losses at the gene ends were 6 bases for V and 0 bases for J; bases not matched to a gene: 7. Germline V gives CDR1 MNHEY, CDR2 SVGEGT.

This chain joins TRBV19 and TRBJ2-2, with 9 nucleotides matching TRBD2. Germline CDR1 and CDR2: LNHDA and SQIVND (reference sequence). The CDR3 loop spans 17 amino acids. V was pared by 3 bases and J by 7 bases, with 12 bases of the junction left unmatched. CDR3 coding DNA: TGTGCCAGTAGTATTCTTAGTGGCGGGAGGGCAAACGGGGAGCTGTTTTTT. The encoded protein is CASSILSGGRANGELFF.

Turning to this clone: Distinct nucleotide sequences in the sample also encode this CDR3. The rearrangement joins TRBV27 to TRBJ2-2; no clear D gene. Looked up from germline, CDR1 is MNHEY and CDR2 is SMNVEV (reference sequence). The CDR3 runs 13 residues. Trimming pared 3 bases from V and 4 bases from J, leaving 6 bases between. In nucleotides, the CDR3 is TGTGCCAGCAGTTTTTCGGGCACCGGGGAGCTGTTTTTT. Encoded protein: CASSFSGTGELFF.

The chain couples TRBV28 to TRBJ1-1, with D possibly TRBD1 on 5 matching bases. This CDR3 is built from 14 residues. Germline V gene sequence: CDR1 MDHEN, CDR2 SYDVKM. V dropped 3 bases and J dropped 0 bases, with 8 bases sitting between them. The DNA of the CDR3 is TGTGCCAGCAGTTTTGGAGGGGTGAACACTGAAGCTTTCTTT. This codes for CASSFGGVNTEAFF.

The chain uses TRBV19 and TRBJ1-5, with unresolved D. The CDR3 is 12 residues long. Germline V gives CDR1 LNHDA, CDR2 SQIVND (reference sequence). Trimming removed 6 bases at V and 0 bases at J, with 3 bases between. CDR3 in amino acids: CASRGSNQPQHF. In nucleotides, the CDR3 is TGTGCCAGTAGAGGTAGCAATCAGCCCCAGCATTTT.

The chain joins TRBV7-2 to TRBJ2-7; 10 nucleotides match TRBD2. The CDR3 runs 16 residues. V lost 5 bases and J lost 6; bases outside the gene matches: 13. CDR1 is SGHTA, CDR2 FQGNSA, per germline. CDR3 in DNA: TGTGCCAGCAGCCCAGAGCAGCGGGAGGGCTACCGCGAGCAGTACTTC. It specifies CASSPEQREGYREQYF.

The CDR3 spells CASSDGWDRDDTGELFF. CDR3 coding DNA: TGTGCCAGCAGTGATGGATGGGACAGGGACGACACCGGGGAGCTGTTTTTT. This chain connects TRBV2 to TRBJ2-2, with TRBD1 identical over 9 bases. Losses at the gene ends were 3 bases for V and 3 bases for J; bases not matched to a gene: 8. CDR3 length equals 17 residues. Germline values: CDR1 SNHLY, CDR2 FYNNEI.

The CDR3: CSASRGFGYTF. In DNA form, the CDR3 reads TGCAGTGCTAGTAGGGGATTTGGCTACACCTTC. The rearrangement links TRBV20-1 to TRBJ1-2; the D gene is possibly TRBD1 (5 bases). Germline CDR1 reads DFQATT; CDR2 reads SNEGSKA (reference sequence). V gave up 3 bases and J gave up 7 bases, with 9 bases separating them. The length of the CDR3 is 11 residues.

The chain employs TRBV6-2 or TRBV6-3 and TRBJ2-3; 9 bases line up with TRBD2. V shed 6 bases, J shed 1 base, and the junction held 5 bases outside the gene matches. The CDR3 totals 15 residues. Per the germline V gene, CDR1 is MNHEY and CDR2 is SVGEGT. Here the CDR3 DNA reads TGTGCCAGCAGCGCTAGCGGGACCCGCACAGATACGCAGTATTTT. This translates into CASSASGTRTDTQYF.

A single count supports this clone. This rearrangement joins TRBV28 to TRBJ2-7; TRBD1 agrees at 9 bases. The CDR3 has 16 residues. The ends lost 5 bases at V and 2 bases at J; junction bases unmatched: 10. Germline assignment: CDR1 MDHEN and CDR2 SYDVKM. CDR3 sequence (DNA): TGTGCCAGCAGTCCAATGGTGGGACAGGGAGCCTACGAGCAGTACTTC. It is translated as CASSPMVGQGAYEQYF.

In its sample, this clone was seen a few times. The J gene is TRBJ2-2, the V gene TRBV2, with a possible D match to TRBD2 (6 bases). The germline gives CDR1 SNHLY, CDR2 FYNNEI. Trimming removed 7 bases at V and 4 bases at J, with 16 bases between. The CDR3 is made up of 15 amino acids. The CDR3 sequence: CASTGGVAATGELFF. CDR3 sequence (DNA): TGTGCCAGCACAGGAGGAGTAGCGGCCACCGGGGAGCTGTTTTTT.

This chain links TRBV5-6 with TRBJ2-1; 7 bases map to TRBD2. CDR1 is SGHDT and CDR2 is YYEEEE in the germline V gene. Trimming took 4 bases from V and 7 from J; bases not matched to a gene: 5. The CDR3 extends over 13 amino acids. CDR3 sequence: CASSAGRANEQFF. The CDR3 bases are TGTGCCAGCAGCGCGGGGAGGGCTAATGAGCAGTTCTTC.

The chain links TRBV9 to TRBJ1-1; TRBD1 matches at 8 bases. Germline trimming cut 0 bases from V and 5 bases from J; bases unmatched to any gene: 3. In germline, CDR1 is SGDLS, CDR2 YYNGEE. The CDR3 sequence is 14 residues long. The DNA for the CDR3 is TGTGCCAGCAGCGTAGAGGACAGGGTGACTGAAGCTTTCTTT. Translation gives CASSVEDRVTEAFF.

To note about this clone: Other DNA sequences from this sample encode an identical CDR3 as well. The genes are TRBV19 and TRBJ2-1; D gene unclear. The V gene lost 1 base and the J gene lost 5 bases, with 3 bases spanning the gap. The CDR3 totals 12 residues. Looked up from germline, CDR1 is LNHDA and CDR2 is SQIVND (reference sequence). CDR3 sequence (DNA): TGTGCCAGTAGTATAGTTGACAATGAGCAGTTCTTC. Its translation is CASSIVDNEQFF.

V usage is TRBV9 and J usage is TRBJ2-3; the D is unclear. Per germline, CDR1 SGDLS and CDR2 YYNGEE. The CDR3 contains 14 residues. V lost 0 bases to trimming and J lost 4 bases, with 9 bases between them. The CDR3, as DNA: TGTGCCAGCAGCGTAGTGCAGAACGCAGATACGCAGTATTTT. Translated, it gives CASSVVQNADTQYF.

The chain recombines TRBV19 with TRBJ2-4; 7 positions agree with TRBD2. V dropped 9 bases and J dropped 10; count of bases not matched to a gene: 12. The germline V gene encodes CDR1 LNHDA and CDR2 SQIVND (reference sequence). The CDR3 consists of 13 residues. The chain's CDR3 is CASTALGGGIQYF. The CDR3 DNA reads TGTGCCAGCACCGCTCTTGGGGGGGGAATTCAGTACTTC.